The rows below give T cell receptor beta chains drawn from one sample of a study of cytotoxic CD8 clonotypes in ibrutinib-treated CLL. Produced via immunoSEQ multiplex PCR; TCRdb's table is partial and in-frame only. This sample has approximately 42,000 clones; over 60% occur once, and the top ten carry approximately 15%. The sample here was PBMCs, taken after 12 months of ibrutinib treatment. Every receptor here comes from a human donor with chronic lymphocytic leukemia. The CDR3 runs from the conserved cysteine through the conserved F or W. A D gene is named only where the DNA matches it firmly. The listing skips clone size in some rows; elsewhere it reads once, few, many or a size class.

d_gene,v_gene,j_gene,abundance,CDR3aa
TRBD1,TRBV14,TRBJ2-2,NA,CASSPRTGTGELFF
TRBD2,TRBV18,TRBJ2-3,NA,CASSPTSGITDTQYF
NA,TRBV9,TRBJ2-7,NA,CASSVAPSTSSYEQYF
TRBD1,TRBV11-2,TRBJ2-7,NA,CASSSGQGFGEQYF
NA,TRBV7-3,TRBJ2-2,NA,CASRNTGELFF
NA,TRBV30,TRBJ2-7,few,CAWSSQSYREQYF
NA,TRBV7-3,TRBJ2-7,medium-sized,CASSLGTAGEQYF
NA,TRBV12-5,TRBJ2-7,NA,CASGLVVGLSSEQYF
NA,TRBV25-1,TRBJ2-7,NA,CASSERHGYEQYF
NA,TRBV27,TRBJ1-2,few,CASSLFAGTSSVYGYTF
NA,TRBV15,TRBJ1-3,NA,CATSSGGHSGNTIYF
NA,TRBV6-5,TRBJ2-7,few,CASTPGADPYEQYF
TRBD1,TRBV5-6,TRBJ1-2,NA,CASSLARQGFHGYGYTF
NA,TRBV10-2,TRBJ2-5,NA,CASSPTGRGQETQYF
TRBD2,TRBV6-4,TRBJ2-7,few,CASSEWAGAGEQYF
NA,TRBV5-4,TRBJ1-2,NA,CASSLKGYGSGYTF
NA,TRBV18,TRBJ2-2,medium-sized,CASSPGGLGELFF
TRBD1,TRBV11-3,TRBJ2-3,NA,CASSPNRGRSDTQYF
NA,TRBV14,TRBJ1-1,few,CASSQMGDKNTEAFF
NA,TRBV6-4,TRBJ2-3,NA,CASSAQSTDTQYF
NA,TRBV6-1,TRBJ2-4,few,CASDQGRGGNIQYF
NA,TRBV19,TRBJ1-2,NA,CAAGARSEENTF
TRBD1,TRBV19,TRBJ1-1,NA,CASSMDRETEAFF
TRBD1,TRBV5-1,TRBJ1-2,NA,CASSLEGAAVYGYTF
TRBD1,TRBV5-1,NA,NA,CASSWDREYEQYF
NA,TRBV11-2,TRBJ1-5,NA,CASLRPEGSNQPQHF
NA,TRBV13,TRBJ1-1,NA,CASSSADRDQYTEAFF
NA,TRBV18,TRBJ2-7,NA,CASSPQGGPSYEQYF
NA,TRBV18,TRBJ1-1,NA,CASSPEARPRAFF
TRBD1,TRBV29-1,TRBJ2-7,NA,CSVEIRDRAFYEQYF
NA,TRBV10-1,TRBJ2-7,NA,CASSESGRGSHEQYF
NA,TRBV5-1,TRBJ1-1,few,CASSDTGTSNTEAFF
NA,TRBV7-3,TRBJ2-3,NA,CASSLTGTTDTQYF
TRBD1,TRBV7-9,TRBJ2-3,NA,CASSSGTGDTDTQYF
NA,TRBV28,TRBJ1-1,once,CASRETANTEAFF
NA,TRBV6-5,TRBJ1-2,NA,CASKPGSYYGYTF
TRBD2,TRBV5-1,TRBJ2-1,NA,CASSLEPDWSRSGSRDEQFF
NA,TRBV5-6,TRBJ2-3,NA,CASSLTASTDTQYF
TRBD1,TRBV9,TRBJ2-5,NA,CASSVAGQGQTQYF
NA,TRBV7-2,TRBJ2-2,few,CASSSTATGELFF
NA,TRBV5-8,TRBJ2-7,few,CASSLDLFISYEQYF
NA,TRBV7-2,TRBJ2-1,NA,CASSLGGGEQFF
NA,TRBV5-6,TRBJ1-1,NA,CASRQDTGRTEAFF
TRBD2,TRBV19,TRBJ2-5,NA,CASSWTSGSGETQYF
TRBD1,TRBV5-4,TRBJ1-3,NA,CASTVTGASGNTIYF
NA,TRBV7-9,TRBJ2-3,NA,CASSLQESTDTQYF
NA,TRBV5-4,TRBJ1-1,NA,CASSSRDKEAFF
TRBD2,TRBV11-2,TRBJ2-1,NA,CASNQPGLADNNEQFF
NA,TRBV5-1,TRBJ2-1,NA,CASSLGQGSDEQFF
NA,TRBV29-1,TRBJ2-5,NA,CSVEVGMGETQYF
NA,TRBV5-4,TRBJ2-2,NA,CASSLGGSGNTGELFF
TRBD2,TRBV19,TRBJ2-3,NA,CATATSGSTDTQYF
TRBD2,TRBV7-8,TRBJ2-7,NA,CASSKGTSGRDAYEQYF
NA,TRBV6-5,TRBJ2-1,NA,CASSPTRGNEQFF
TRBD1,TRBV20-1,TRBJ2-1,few,CSADRGGEQFF
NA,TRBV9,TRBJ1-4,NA,CASSAGGGREKLFF
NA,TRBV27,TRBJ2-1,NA,CASTRDNHYNEQFF
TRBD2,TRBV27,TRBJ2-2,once,CASRTGPGGTGELFF
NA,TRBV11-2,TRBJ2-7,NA,CASSLDADGSYEQYF